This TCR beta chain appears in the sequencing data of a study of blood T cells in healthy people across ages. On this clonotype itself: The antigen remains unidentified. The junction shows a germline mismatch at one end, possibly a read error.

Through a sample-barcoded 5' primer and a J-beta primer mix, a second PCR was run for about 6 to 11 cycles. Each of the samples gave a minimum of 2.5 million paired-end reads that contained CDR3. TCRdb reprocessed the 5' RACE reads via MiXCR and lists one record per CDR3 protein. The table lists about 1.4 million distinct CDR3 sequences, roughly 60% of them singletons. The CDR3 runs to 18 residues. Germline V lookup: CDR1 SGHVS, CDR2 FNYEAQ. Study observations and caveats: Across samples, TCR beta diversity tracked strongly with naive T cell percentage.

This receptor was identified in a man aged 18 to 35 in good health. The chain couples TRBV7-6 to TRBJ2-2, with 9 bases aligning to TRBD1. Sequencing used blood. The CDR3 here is CAGSLGDRDKGDTGELFF. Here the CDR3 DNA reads TGTGCCGGCAGCTTAGGGGACAGGGATAAGGGCGACACCGGGGAGCTGTTTTTT.